This T cell receptor (beta chain) was obtained from a study of blood T cell repertoires in COVID-19. Study as a whole: Researchers got acute and convalescent COVID-19 samples from the United States, Italy and Spain. T cells, B-cell-depleted T cells, or PBMCs provided the cDNA or gDNA that served as material.

V shed 5 bases, J shed 1 base, and the junction held 7 bases outside the gene matches. The CDR3 extends over 14 amino acids. The germline V gene encodes CDR1 GTSNPN and CDR2 SVGIG (reference sequence). Details on this clone: The same CDR3 is also encoded by other DNA sequences in this sample.

In the authors' methods: Estimates of nucleated cell counts were drawn from the amplification of reference gene primers. Clones were sequenced by immunoSEQ multiplex PCR, and TCRdb holds only the in-frame ones, with some missing. V, J and clone size derive from that table, while D and trimming were established from the DNA sequence. Of about 180,000 clones listed, about 85% are singletons. The TCR comes from a woman in her twenties or thirties with active or convalescent COVID-19. The sample consisted of peripheral blood. The gene calls are TRBV30 and TRBJ1-1, with 7 bases aligning to TRBD1. CDR3: CAWSPGQPNTEAFF. Here the CDR3 DNA reads TGTGCCTGGTCGCCGGGACAGCCGAACACTGAAGCTTTCTTT.